The 31 T cell receptor beta chains presented below share a single source sample, sequenced in a study of regulatory T cells in long-lasting Graves disease. Time point denoted: newly diagnosed GD, antithyroid drugs for less than 3 months. Isolated PBMC RNA provided the starting material for the TCR library. Library construction for TCR beta used iRepertoire HTBI primers and Arm-PCR of CDR3 regions. TCRdb used MiXCR to reprocess the multiplex PCR reads, holding one entry per CDR3 protein. The data contain some 460,000 distinct CDR3 sequences, roughly 17% of them singletons. These same records also appear under a second study, on T cells in Graves' hyperthyroidism and ophthalmopathy.

The material was peripheral blood mononuclear cells (PBMCs), obtained at new diagnosis, from a patient treated with antithyroid drugs. The source of these receptors is a man aged 40-49 years with Graves disease.

This clonotype showed up many times. V gene TRBV2 combines with J gene TRBJ2-1, with no clear D. This CDR3 comprises 16 residues. The V end was cut by 8 bases, the J end by 9 bases, with 26 bases between. Germline V lookup: CDR1 SNHLY, CDR2 FYNNEI. The CDR3 loop reads CASPNWTPGESGEQFF. DNA for the CDR3: TGTGCCAGCCCCAATTGGACGCCCGGTGAGAGTGGTGAGCAGTTCTTC. The variable domain in full, completed from reference TRBV2 and TRBJ2-1, reads EPEVTQTPSHQVTQMGQEVILRCVPISNHLYFYWYRQILGQKVEFLVSFYNNEISEKSEIFDDQFSVERPDGSNFTLKIRSTKLEDSAMYFCASPNWTPGESGEQFFGPGTRLTVL.

This clonotype has just a few counts. The chain couples TRBV20-1 to TRBJ2-7; D is possibly TRBD1 (5 bases). The CDR3 extends over 13 amino acids. Germline V gives CDR1 DFQATT, CDR2 SNEGSKA (reference sequence). CDR3 sequence: CSAGQGLAYEQYF. The CDR3, as DNA: TGCAGCGCAGGCCAGGGTCTCGCCTACGAGCAGTACTTC.

This clonotype is a singleton in its sample. The junction departs from the called germline gene at one end, perhaps through a read error. This chain joins TRBV10-3 and TRBJ2-2; 15 bases match TRBD2. CDR1 ENHRY and CDR2 SYGVKD come from the germline V gene. This CDR3 contains 17 residues. CDR3 coding DNA: TGTGCCATCAGTGAAACGGGACTAGCGGGAGGTGCCGGGGAGCCGTTTTTT. It codes for CAISETGLAGGAGEPFF.

The rearrangement links TRBV6-1 to TRBJ2-6; 7 bases map to TRBD1. V dropped 6 bases and J dropped 0; count of bases not matched to a gene: 14. Germline CDR1 and CDR2: MNHNS and SASEGT. The CDR3 contains 19 residues. CDR3 protein: CASSRLPQGPLSGANVLTF. The CDR3 DNA reads TGTGCCAGCAGCCGTTTACCACAGGGGCCTCTCTCTGGGGCCAACGTCCTGACTTTC.

V usage is TRBV18 and J usage is TRBJ1-1; D remains unclear. Germline V gene sequence: CDR1 KGHSH, CDR2 LQKENI. The CDR3 runs to 14 residues. V lost 3 bases and J 8 bases, leaving 16 bases between the germline ends. The CDR3 coding sequence is TGTGCCAGCTCACCGAAGGGTAGTACCGGGGAAGCTTTCTTT. Its protein is CASSPKGSTGEAFF.

In this sample, this clonotype turned up a few times. The chain joins TRBV7-9 to TRBJ2-7; the match to TRBD1 covers 10 bases. Per germline, CDR1 SEHNR and CDR2 FQNEAQ (reference sequence). The J segment lost 5 bases and the V segment lost 2 bases, leaving 12 bases of the junction unmatched. The CDR3 loop spans 17 amino acids. The CDR3 sequence: CASSLNFRDRGSDEQYF. CDR3 bases: TGTGCCAGCAGCTTAAATTTTCGGGACAGGGGATCGGACGAGCAGTACTTC.

This clonotype was seen only a few times. The chain recombines TRBV5-1 with TRBJ1-1; no clear D. The V and J ends lost 2 bases and 6 bases respectively, with 8 bases between them. Germline values: CDR1 SGHRS, CDR2 YFSETQ. The CDR3 contains 12 residues. CDR3 in amino acids: CASSFRPPEAFF. The CDR3 region has the DNA TGCGCCAGCAGCTTCCGGCCCCCTGAAGCTTTCTTT.

This clonotype appeared many times. The chain joins TRBV6-1 to TRBJ2-1; no reliable D call. Trimming took off 6 bases at V and 6 bases at J, with 6 bases between the two ends. Germline-derived CDR1 and CDR2 are MNHNS and SASEGT. The CDR3 covers 11 residues. CDR3 bases: TGTGCCAGCAGAGAGATCAATGAGCAGTTCTTC. Its protein product is CASREINEQFF.

This clonotype was seen repeatedly, ten times or more. The V and J genes are TRBV2 and TRBJ1-2; 9 bases map to TRBD1. With 6 bases clipped from V and 5 bases from J, the junction kept 10 bases outside the gene matches. Per germline, CDR1 SNHLY and CDR2 FYNNEI. CDR3 length equals 15 residues. CDR3 sequence reads: CASRGRGQGLYGYTF. The CDR3 DNA reads TGTGCCAGCAGGGGACGGGGACAGGGATTATATGGCTACACCTTC.

This clonotype occurred a few times. V is TRBV27 and J is TRBJ2-1, with D tentatively TRBD1 (6 bases). The V gene's germline CDR1 is MNHEY and CDR2 SMNVEV (reference sequence). Trimming shortened V by 7 bases and J by 5 bases, and 12 bases separated the two germline ends. This CDR3 region has 13 residues. This CDR3 reads CASNKDSNNEQFF. The CDR3 DNA is TGTGCCAGCAACAAGGACAGTAACAATGAGCAGTTCTTC.

The genes are TRBV20-1 and TRBJ2-4; D assignment may be TRBD1 or TRBD2 (5 bases each). The CDR3 sequence is 16 residues long. The ends were cut back, 4 bases at V and 8 bases at J, with 24 bases in the middle. Germline V gene sequence: CDR1 DFQATT, CDR2 SNEGSKA (reference sequence). CDR3: CSATSPTGASGYIQYF. In DNA form, the CDR3 reads TGCAGTGCTACCTCGCCGACCGGGGCTTCGGGCTACATTCAGTACTTC.

This clonotype was detected a few times. This sequence joins TRBV30 and TRBJ1-5; TRBD1 aligns across 8 bases. Per germline, CDR1 GTSNPN and CDR2 SVGIG (reference sequence). V lost 0 bases and J lost 7; bases outside the gene matches: 5. There are 14 residues in the CDR3. The CDR3 DNA reads TGTGCCTGGAGTGTAGGACAGGGTGGCCAGCCCCAGCATTTT. Protein sequence: CAWSVGQGGQPQHF.

At least ten counts were recorded for this clonotype. The V call is TRBV2, the J call TRBJ2-5; 7 bases fit TRBD1. Germline CDR1 is SNHLY and CDR2 is FYNNEI. J was trimmed by 5 bases and V by 0 bases; bases with no gene match: 12. This CDR3 has 17 residues. The CDR3 DNA sequence: TGTGCCAGCAGTGAAGCGCGGTCGAGGGGGCTGGGGGAGACCCAGTACTTC. It encodes CASSEARSRGLGETQYF. Looking up the rest from reference TRBV2 and TRBJ2-5 gives the full variable domain: EPEVTQTPSHQVTQMGQEVILRCVPISNHLYFYWYRQILGQKVEFLVSFYNNEISEKSEIFDDQFSVERPDGSNFTLKIRSTKLEDSAMYFCASSEARSRGLGETQYFGPGTRLLVL.

This clonotype was seen repeatedly, ten times or more. The chain joins TRBV3-1 to TRBJ2-2, with unresolved D. V gave up 2 bases and J gave up 3 bases, with 7 bases separating them. CDR1 and CDR2 (germline): LGHDT, YNNKEL (reference sequence). The CDR3 is made up of 14 amino acids. DNA of the CDR3: TGTGCCAGCAGCCAAAGGTCCCACACCGGGGAGCTGTTTTTT. Its protein product is CASSQRSHTGELFF.

This clonotype has a handful of counts. This chain links TRBV6-1 with TRBJ1-5; no reliable D call. V was shortened by 2 bases and J by 4 bases, with 6 bases between the two germline ends. This CDR3 contains 13 residues. From germline, CDR1 is MNHNS and CDR2 SASEGT. The CDR3 spells CASSEYGNQPQHF. Here the CDR3 DNA reads TGTGCCAGCAGTGAATATGGGAATCAGCCCCAGCATTTT.

This clonotype has a count of ten or more. This chain joins TRBV5-1 and TRBJ2-4; perhaps TRBD1 as D (6 bases). The germline V gene has CDR1 SGHRS and CDR2 YFSETQ. Trimming removed 0 bases at V and 6 bases at J, with 13 bases between. The CDR3 spans 15 residues. CDR3 in DNA: TGCGCCAGCAGCTTGGAGGCAGGGGCGGGAAACATTCAGTACTTC. Encoded protein: CASSLEAGAGNIQYF.

The chain joins TRBV7-9 to TRBJ2-7; 9 bases match TRBD1. This CDR3 contains 15 residues. With 4 bases clipped from V and 2 bases from J, the junction kept 6 bases outside the gene matches. Germline V lookup: CDR1 SEHNR, CDR2 FQNEAQ (reference sequence). CDR3 residues: CASSSAGTGTYEQYF. The CDR3 DNA follows: TGTGCCAGCAGCTCAGCCGGGACAGGGACCTACGAGCAGTACTTC.

This clonotype was detected ten times or more. The CDR3 sequence: CSVGASGRDTDTQYF. The CDR3 DNA reads as TGCAGCGTAGGGGCTAGCGGGAGGGACACAGATACGCAGTATTTT. V is TRBV29-1 and J is TRBJ2-3; 12 nucleotides align to TRBD2. The length of the CDR3 is 15 residues. V shed 6 bases, J shed 2 bases, and the junction held 6 bases outside the gene matches. The germline gives CDR1 SQVTM, CDR2 ANQGSEA.

There are many counts of this clonotype. The genes are TRBV6-1 and TRBJ2-7, with 10 bases matching TRBD1. V shed 5 bases, J shed 3 bases, and the junction held 13 bases outside the gene matches. The CDR3 is made up of 17 amino acids. The V gene's germline CDR1 is MNHNS and CDR2 SASEGT. The DNA for the CDR3 is TGTGCCAGCAGTACCGGGACAGGGGCTCTTTTGGGCTACGAGCAGTACTTC. Residues: CASSTGTGALLGYEQYF.

There are many counts of this clonotype. The chain combines TRBV12-3 or TRBV12-4 with TRBJ1-5; D gene unclear. Trimming stripped 4 bases from V and 1 base from J, with 11 bases between. The CDR3 covers 15 residues. The chain's CDR3 is CASSSSTRSNQPQHF. The CDR3 DNA is TGTGCCAGCAGTTCCTCAACACGAAGCAATCAGCCCCAGCATTTT.

The rearrangement joins TRBV20-1 to TRBJ2-3; 8 nucleotides agree with TRBD2. The CDR3 sequence is 13 residues long. Unmatched junction bases numbered 3, after V lost 1 base and J lost 6 bases. From germline, CDR1 is DFQATT and CDR2 SNEGSKA (reference sequence). CDR3 nucleotide sequence: TGCAGTGCTAGAGTACTAGCGGCGGATACGCAGTATTTT. It codes for CSARVLAADTQYF.

In its sample, this clonotype was seen many times. The V call is TRBV28, the J call TRBJ2-7; maybe TRBD2 (7 bases). The CDR3 runs 14 residues. Germline V CDR1 and CDR2: MDHEN, SYDVKM. V lost 7 bases, J lost 1 base, and 14 bases lay in between. This CDR3 is CASKGGGDSYEQYF. The DNA of the CDR3 is TGTGCCAGCAAGGGAGGGGGGGATTCCTACGAGCAGTACTTC.

In this sample, this clonotype turned up many times. The rearrangement uses TRBV6-1 and TRBJ2-3; D perhaps matches TRBD1 (6 bases). V shed 6 bases and J shed 4 bases, with 14 bases lying between them. The V gene's germline CDR1 is MNHNS and CDR2 SASEGT. The CDR3 runs to 14 residues. This CDR3 reads CASRTGSGADTQYF. In DNA, the CDR3 is TGTGCCAGCAGGACAGGCTCCGGCGCAGATACGCAGTATTTT.

There are many counts of this clonotype. The rearrangement joins TRBV6-1 to TRBJ2-7, with 9 bases identical to TRBD1. Germline V gene data show CDR1 as MNHNS and CDR2 as SASEGT. This CDR3 spans 16 amino acids. V lost 4 bases, J lost 6 bases, and 13 bases stayed unmatched. The CDR3 DNA sequence: TGTGCCAGCAGTGTGGGACAGGGTAGAGTTCTAGGCGAGCAGTACTTC. Amino acids: CASSVGQGRVLGEQYF.

This clonotype was found many times. This chain links TRBV6-1 with TRBJ2-1; 8 bases are a match to TRBD1. This CDR3 region has 15 residues. With V trimmed by 6 bases and J by 6 bases, 10 bases remained unmatched. The germline CDR1 and CDR2 sequences are MNHNS and SASEGT. The CDR3, as DNA: TGTGCCAGCAGAACCCCAGGGGGCAGGAGCAATGAGCAGTTCTTC. Translation gives CASRTPGGRSNEQFF.

The rearrangement uses TRBV19 and TRBJ2-3, with 8 bases aligning to TRBD2. CDR3 length: 15 amino acids. The J segment lost 2 bases and the V segment lost 3 bases, leaving 4 bases of the junction unmatched. Germline values: CDR1 LNHDA, CDR2 SQIVND (reference sequence). CDR3 DNA: TGTGCCAGTAGTATGGGACTAGAGGTCACAGATACGCAGTATTTT. Translation gives CASSMGLEVTDTQYF.

This clonotype showed up just a few times. This chain links TRBV7-9 with TRBJ2-7; 9 nucleotides line up with TRBD1. From germline, CDR1 is SEHNR and CDR2 FQNEAQ (reference sequence). The CDR3 contains 14 residues. With V trimmed by 6 bases and J by 6 bases, 9 bases remained unmatched. CDR3 region: CASSPPGQGLEQYF. The CDR3 nucleotides read TGTGCCAGCAGTCCACCGGGACAGGGTCTCGAGCAGTACTTC.

This clonotype occurred many times. The chain is built from TRBV5-6 and TRBJ2-7; D not certain. The CDR3 spans 12 residues. CDR1 SGHDT and CDR2 YYEEEE come from the germline V gene. V lost 5 bases and J lost 4, with 10 bases in between. This CDR3 reads CASRFHNYEQYF. In nucleotides, the CDR3 is TGTGCCAGCAGGTTCCACAATTACGAGCAGTACTTC.

This clonotype was detected many times. V is TRBV27 and J is TRBJ1-5, with D hard to call. Trimming shortened V by 2 bases and J by 2 bases, and 10 bases separated the two germline ends. Germline lookup yields CDR1 MNHEY and CDR2 SMNVEV (reference sequence). The CDR3 sequence is 15 residues long. Here the CDR3 DNA reads TGTGCCAGCAGTTTAAGCGGACCGCGCAATCAGCCCCAGCATTTT. Translated: CASSLSGPRNQPQHF.

In this sample, this clonotype turned up many times. The chain couples TRBV11-2 to TRBJ2-1, with 12 bases that match TRBD2. CDR3 length: 15 residues. Per the germline V gene, CDR1 is SGHAT and CDR2 is FQNNGV. The V gene end was trimmed by 5 bases and the J gene end by 8 bases; junction bases not matched to a gene: 7. Here the CDR3 reads CASSPRLAGDDEQFF. CDR3 DNA: TGTGCCAGCAGCCCAAGACTAGCGGGAGATGATGAGCAGTTCTTC. The full variable domain, rest sourced from reference TRBV11-2 and TRBJ2-1, is EAGVAQSPRYKIIEKRQSVAFWCNPISGHATLYWYQQILGQGPKLLIQFQNNGVVDDSQLPKDRFSAERLKGVDSTLKIQPAKLEDSAVYLCASSPRLAGDDEQFFGPGTRLTVL.

The table lists this clonotype with many counts. The chain couples TRBV20-1 to TRBJ1-3; D is unresolved. The germline gives CDR1 DFQATT, CDR2 SNEGSKA (reference sequence). V gave up 0 bases and J gave up 4 bases, with 16 bases separating them. There are 16 residues in the CDR3. The CDR3: CSARDFRRAGGNTIYF. CDR3 DNA sequence: TGCAGTGCTAGAGATTTCAGGCGCGCGGGAGGAAACACCATATATTTT.